These T cell receptor beta chains were read from a single sample in a study of cytomegalovirus exposure and HLA in healthy donors. The assay was immunoSEQ multiplex PCR, and TCRdb's table has in-frame clones only and misses some. The sample includes around 99,000 clones, more than 70% of them seen just once. The sequenced material came from PBMCs. The receptors stem from a man aged 25 to 40 in good health and CMV-seronegative. Each CDR3 is given with its conserved first and last residue. Each record gives: D gene, clone size, J gene, V gene, CDR3 protein, CDR3 DNA. A D gene is named only where the DNA matches it firmly. Rows give clone size only sometimes, using once, few, many, or a class for an expanded clone.

D: TRBD1; size: .; J: TRBJ2-5; V: TRBV5-1; CDR3: CASSLAGTGGRETQYF; DNA: TGCGCCAGCAGCTTGGCCGGGACAGGGGGCAGGGAGACCCAGTACTTC
D: TRBD1; size: .; J: TRBJ1-5; V: TRBV15; CDR3: CATKGQGDGNQPQHF; DNA: TGTGCCACCAAAGGACAGGGTGATGGCAATCAGCCCCAGCATTTT
D: TRBD2; size: .; J: TRBJ2-1; V: TRBV10-3; CDR3: CAIRGTSGDNEQFF; DNA: TGTGCCATCAGAGGGACTAGCGGGGATAATGAGCAGTTCTTC
D: TRBD2; size: many; J: TRBJ2-1; V: TRBV19; CDR3: CASSRTSGGYNEQFF; DNA: TGTGCCAGTAGTCGGACTAGCGGGGGGTACAATGAGCAGTTCTTC
D: .; size: .; J: TRBJ2-7; V: TRBV13; CDR3: CASSLLRDTFYEQYF; DNA: TGTGCCAGCAGCCTACTCCGGGACACCTTCTACGAGCAGTACTTC
D: TRBD1; size: .; J: TRBJ2-3; V: TRBV2; CDR3: CASSPTRGPTDTQYF; DNA: TGTGCCAGCAGTCCAACCAGGGGGCCCACAGATACGCAGTATTTT
D: TRBD2; size: .; J: TRBJ2-7; V: TRBV25-1; CDR3: CASSEVSSGSYEQYF; DNA: TGTGCCAGCAGTGAAGTGTCTAGCGGATCCTACGAGCAGTACTTC
D: .; size: .; J: TRBJ2-3; V: TRBV7-3; CDR3: CASSPEVADTQYF; DNA: TGTGCCAGCAGCCCGGAGGTTGCTGATACGCAGTATTTT
D: .; size: .; J: TRBJ1-1; V: TRBV7-2; CDR3: CASSLALNSGTEAFF; DNA: TGTGCCAGCAGCTTAGCGCTTAACAGCGGGACTGAAGCTTTCTTT
D: .; size: .; J: TRBJ2-3; V: TRBV30; CDR3: CACPGQLVDTQYF; DNA: TGTGCCTGTCCGGGACAACTGGTAGATACGCAGTATTTT